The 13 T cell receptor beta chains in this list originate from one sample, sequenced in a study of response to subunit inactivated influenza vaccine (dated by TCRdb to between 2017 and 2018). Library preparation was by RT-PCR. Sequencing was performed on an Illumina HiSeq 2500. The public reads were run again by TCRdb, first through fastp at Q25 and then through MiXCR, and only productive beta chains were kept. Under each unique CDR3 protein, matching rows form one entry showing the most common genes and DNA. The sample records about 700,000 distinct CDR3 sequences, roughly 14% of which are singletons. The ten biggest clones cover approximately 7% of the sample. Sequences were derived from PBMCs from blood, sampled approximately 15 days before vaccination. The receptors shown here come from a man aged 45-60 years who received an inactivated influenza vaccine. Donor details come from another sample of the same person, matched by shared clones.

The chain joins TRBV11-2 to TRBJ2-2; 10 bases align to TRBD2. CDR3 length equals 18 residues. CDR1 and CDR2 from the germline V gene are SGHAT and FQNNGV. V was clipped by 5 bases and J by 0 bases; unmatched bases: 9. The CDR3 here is CASSQWLAGVPNTGELFF. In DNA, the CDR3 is TGTGCCAGCAGCCAATGGCTAGCGGGAGTCCCGAACACCGGGGAGCTGTTTTTT.

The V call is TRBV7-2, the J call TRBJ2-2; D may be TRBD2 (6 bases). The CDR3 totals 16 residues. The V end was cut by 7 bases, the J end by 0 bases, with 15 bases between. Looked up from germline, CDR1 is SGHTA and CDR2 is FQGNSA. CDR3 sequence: CASKLVADANTGELFF. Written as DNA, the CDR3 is TGTGCCAGCAAACTCGTAGCGGACGCGAACACCGGGGAGCTGTTTTTT. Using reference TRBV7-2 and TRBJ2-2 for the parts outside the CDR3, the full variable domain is GAGVSQSPSNKVTEKGKDVELRCDPISGHTALYWYRQSLGQGLEFLIYFQGNSAPDKSGLPSDRFSAERTGGSVSTLTIQRTQQEDSAVYLCASKLVADANTGELFFGEGSRLTVL.

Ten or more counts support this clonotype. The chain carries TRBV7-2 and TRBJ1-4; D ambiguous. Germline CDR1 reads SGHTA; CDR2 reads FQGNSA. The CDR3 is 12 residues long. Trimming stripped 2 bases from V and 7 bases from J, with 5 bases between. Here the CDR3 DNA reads TGTGCCAGCAGCTTATGGGGTGAAAAACTGTTTTTT. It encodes CASSLWGEKLFF.

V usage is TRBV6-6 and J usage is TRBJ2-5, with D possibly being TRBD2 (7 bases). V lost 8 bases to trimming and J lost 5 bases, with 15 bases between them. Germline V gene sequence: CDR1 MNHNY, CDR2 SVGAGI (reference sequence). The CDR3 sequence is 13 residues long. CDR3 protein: CASRPGGLETQYF. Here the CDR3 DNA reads TGTGCCAGCCGACCCGGGGGGCTTGAGACCCAGTACTTC.

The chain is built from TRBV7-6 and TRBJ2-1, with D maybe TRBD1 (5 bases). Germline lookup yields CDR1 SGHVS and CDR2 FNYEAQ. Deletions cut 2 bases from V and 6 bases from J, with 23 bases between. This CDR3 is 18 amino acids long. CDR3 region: CASSLNLGLQPLGNEQFF. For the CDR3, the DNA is TGTGCCAGCAGCTTAAATCTGGGGCTCCAACCCCTCGGCAATGAGCAGTTCTTC.

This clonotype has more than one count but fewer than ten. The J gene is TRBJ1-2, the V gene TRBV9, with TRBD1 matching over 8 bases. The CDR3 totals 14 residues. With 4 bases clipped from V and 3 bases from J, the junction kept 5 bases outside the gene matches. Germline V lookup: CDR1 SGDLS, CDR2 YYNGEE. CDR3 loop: CASSPRTGHYGYTF. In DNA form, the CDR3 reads TGTGCCAGCAGCCCCCGGACAGGGCACTATGGCTACACCTTC.

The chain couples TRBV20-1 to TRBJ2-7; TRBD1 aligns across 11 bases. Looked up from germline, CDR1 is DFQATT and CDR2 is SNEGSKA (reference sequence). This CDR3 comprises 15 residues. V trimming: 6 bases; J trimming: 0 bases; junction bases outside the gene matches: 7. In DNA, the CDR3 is TGCAGTGCCGGCACCGGGACAGGGGGCTCCTACGAGCAGTACTTC. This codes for CSAGTGTGGSYEQYF.

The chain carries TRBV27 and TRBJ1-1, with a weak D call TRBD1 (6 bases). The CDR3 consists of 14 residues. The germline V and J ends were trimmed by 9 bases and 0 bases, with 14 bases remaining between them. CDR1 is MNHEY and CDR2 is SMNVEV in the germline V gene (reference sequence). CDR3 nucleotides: TGTGCCAGTAGAATTACAGGGCTGAACACTGAAGCTTTCTTT. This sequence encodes CASRITGLNTEAFF.

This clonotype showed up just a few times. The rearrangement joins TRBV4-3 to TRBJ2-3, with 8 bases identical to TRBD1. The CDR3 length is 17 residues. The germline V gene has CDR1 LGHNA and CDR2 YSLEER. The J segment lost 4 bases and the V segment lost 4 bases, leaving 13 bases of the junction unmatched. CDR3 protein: CASSPRTDRVVPDTQYF. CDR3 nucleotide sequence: TGCGCCAGCAGCCCCCGAACGGACAGGGTGGTCCCAGATACGCAGTATTTT.

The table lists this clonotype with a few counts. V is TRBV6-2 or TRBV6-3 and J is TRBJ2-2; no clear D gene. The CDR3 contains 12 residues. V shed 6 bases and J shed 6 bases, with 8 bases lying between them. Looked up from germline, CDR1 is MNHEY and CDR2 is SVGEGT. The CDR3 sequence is CASSLMPGELFF. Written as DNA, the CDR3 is TGTGCCAGCAGCCTTATGCCCGGGGAGCTGTTTTTT.

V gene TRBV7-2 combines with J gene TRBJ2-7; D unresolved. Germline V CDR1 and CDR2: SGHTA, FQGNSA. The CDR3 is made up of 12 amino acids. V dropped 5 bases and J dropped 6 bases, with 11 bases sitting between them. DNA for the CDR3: TGTGCCAGCAGCAACCCCACGAGCGAGCAGTACTTC. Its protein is CASSNPTSEQYF.

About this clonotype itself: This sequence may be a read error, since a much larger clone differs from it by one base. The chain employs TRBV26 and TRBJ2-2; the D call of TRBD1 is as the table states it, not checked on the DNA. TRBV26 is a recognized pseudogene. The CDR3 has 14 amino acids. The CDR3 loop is CASSFRGPGGELSF. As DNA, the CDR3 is TGTGCCAGCAGTTTCAGGGGGCCGGGCGGGGAGCTGTCTTTT.

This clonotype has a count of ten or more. CDR3 DNA: TGTGCCAGCACCGGGGGCTATGGCTACACCTTC. As protein: CASTGGYGYTF. The gene calls are TRBV12-3 or TRBV12-4 and TRBJ1-2, with a possible D match to TRBD1 (5 bases). Trimming took off 7 bases at V and 4 bases at J, with 7 bases between the two ends. This CDR3 region has 11 residues.